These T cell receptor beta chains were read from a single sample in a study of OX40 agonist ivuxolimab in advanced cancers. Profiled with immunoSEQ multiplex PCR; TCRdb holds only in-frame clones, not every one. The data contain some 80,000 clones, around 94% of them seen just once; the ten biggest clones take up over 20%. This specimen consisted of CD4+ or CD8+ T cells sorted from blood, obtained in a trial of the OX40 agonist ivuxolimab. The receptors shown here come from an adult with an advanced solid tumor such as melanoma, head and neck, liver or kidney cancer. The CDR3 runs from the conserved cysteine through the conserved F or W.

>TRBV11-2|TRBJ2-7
CASSLSPGTSGSYEQYF
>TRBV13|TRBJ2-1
CASSSPFQSFNEQFF
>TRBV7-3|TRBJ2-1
CASSPGTSGRSDYNEQFF
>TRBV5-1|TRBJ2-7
CASSPVQGSYEQYF
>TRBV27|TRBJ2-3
CASSLTGVKSDTQYF
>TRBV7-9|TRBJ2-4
CASSLGWLAGDIQYF
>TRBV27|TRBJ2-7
CASSFRQDSYEQYF
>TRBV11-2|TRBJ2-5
CASSLERRVRYQETQYF
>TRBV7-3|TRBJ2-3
CASSLGPTDTQYF
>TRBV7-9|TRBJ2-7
CASRPSRGSGGAAYEQYF
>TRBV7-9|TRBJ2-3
CASGELAGGGTDTQYF
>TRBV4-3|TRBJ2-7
CASSQGLADKSYEQYF
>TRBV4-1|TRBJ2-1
CASSQDLAGAVYNEQFF
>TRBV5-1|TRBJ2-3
CASRADGRDTQYF
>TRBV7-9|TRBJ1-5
CASSLKVGQGQHF
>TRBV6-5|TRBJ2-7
CASSYEGGNEQYF
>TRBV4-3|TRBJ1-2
CASSHGEPYGRTF
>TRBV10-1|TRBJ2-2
CASSEESGELFF
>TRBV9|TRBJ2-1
CASSVGGGRADNEQFF
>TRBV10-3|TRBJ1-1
CAISEDSHPGTEAFF
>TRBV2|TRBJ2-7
CASSAGLASYEQYF
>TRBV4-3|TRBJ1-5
CASSQDAPGVLNQPQHF
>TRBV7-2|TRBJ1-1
CASSPPPVMNTEAFF
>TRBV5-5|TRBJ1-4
CASSLEGQGTYNEKLFF
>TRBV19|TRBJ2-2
CASSRLAGGTGELFF
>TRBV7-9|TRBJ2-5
CASSPTSGGVWETQYF
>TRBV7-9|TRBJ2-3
CASSSWVRERDTDTQYF
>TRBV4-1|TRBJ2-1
CASSPSGTTHNEQFF
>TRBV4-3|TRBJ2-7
CASSQGTGFPYEQYF
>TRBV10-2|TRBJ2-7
CASSGHSTPVYEQYF
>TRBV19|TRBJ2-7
CASSSPGPYEQYF
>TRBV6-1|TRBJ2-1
CASSGHNEQFF
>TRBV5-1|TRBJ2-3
CASSLVGQSTSTDTQYF
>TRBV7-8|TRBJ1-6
CASSSPLTGTNSPLHF
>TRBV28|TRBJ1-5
CASSPRTVNQPQHF
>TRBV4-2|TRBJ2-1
CASSQPAYNEQFF
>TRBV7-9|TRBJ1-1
CASSITGRNTEAFF
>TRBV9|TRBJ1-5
CASSVGGMGNQPQHF
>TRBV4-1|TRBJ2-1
CASSPSPGLAANNEQFF
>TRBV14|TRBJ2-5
CASSQATVSETQYF
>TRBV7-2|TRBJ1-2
CASSLGDYGYTF
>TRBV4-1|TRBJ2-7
CASSQGGGLAYEQYF
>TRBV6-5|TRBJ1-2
CASSYSWQDPNYGYTF
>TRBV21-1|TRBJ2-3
CASKTPIGGSIADTQYF
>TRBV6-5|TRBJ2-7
CASSYDRGDEQYF
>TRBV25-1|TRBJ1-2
CASSGVRDGSANYGYTF
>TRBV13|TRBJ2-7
CASSWGTGSYEQYF
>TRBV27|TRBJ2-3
CASSSFVAGAGDTQYF
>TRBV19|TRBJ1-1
CASSMGTGGFGTEAFF
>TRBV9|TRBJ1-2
CASSIKTGSSGGYTF
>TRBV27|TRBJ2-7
CASSYQRTPVTPPYEQYF
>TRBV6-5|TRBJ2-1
CASSYQRTAYNEQFF
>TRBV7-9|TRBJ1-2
CASSLPPGTANYGYTF
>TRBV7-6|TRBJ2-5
CASSLVVAGEGNLQETQYF
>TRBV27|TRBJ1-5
CASSSTGYNQPQHF